This T cell receptor beta chain was sequenced during a study of monozygotic twins with inflammatory bowel disease. This CDR3 contains 17 residues. Germline lookup yields CDR1 SGDLS and CDR2 YYNGEE. The authors isolated total RNA from whole blood without sorting T cells. For both chains, the TCRalpha and TCRbeta cDNA went through two nested PCRs of about 15 and 9 cycles. Reanalyzing the 5' RACE reads, TCRdb keeps one entry per CDR3 protein, without DNA. Recorded for this sample: some 400,000 distinct CDR3 sequences. The rearrangement joins TRBV9 to TRBJ1-5; without DNA, the TCRdb call of TRBD1 cannot be checked. The sequence came from a human donor with ulcerative colitis or Crohn's disease, or a healthy co-twin of an affected twin (not recorded which). Material for sequencing was blood. CDR3 protein: CASSDDPDRASNQPQHF.